A single sample is the source of the 22 T cell receptor beta chains below, sequenced in a study of T-cell reconstitution after alpha-beta-depleted transplantation in children. Unique molecular identifiers were used to barcode this TCRbeta library. TCRdb passed the PCR reads through MiXCR, listing each CDR3 protein once. Here the sample spans about 100,000 distinct CDR3 sequences, about 6% being singletons. Here the sequenced sample was PBMCs, mostly from graft donor cells, taken 360 days after TCRalphabeta/CD19-depleted stem cell transplant. The receptors were gathered from a male patient between 2 and 10 years old who had a stem cell transplant for acute lymphoblastic leukemia, so the T cells may come from the graft donor.

This clonotype showed up many times. CDR3 loop: CASSLQGINNEQFF. DNA for the CDR3: TGTGCCAGCAGTCTACAGGGGATCAACAATGAGCAGTTCTTC. The rearrangement uses TRBV6-5 and TRBJ2-1; 7 bases are shared with TRBD1. This CDR3 spans 14 amino acids. The germline V gene has CDR1 MNHEY and CDR2 SVGAGI. J lost 5 bases, V lost 5 bases, and 6 bases had no gene match.

This clonotype was seen repeatedly, ten times or more. The gene calls are TRBV4-3 and TRBJ2-7, with 10 bases aligning to TRBD2. This CDR3 spans 14 amino acids. Germline CDR1 reads LGHNA; CDR2 reads YSLEER. V gave up 4 bases and J gave up 5 bases; unmatched junction bases: 5. CDR3 loop: CASSPGLAINEQYF. For the CDR3, the DNA is TGCGCCAGCAGCCCGGGACTAGCGATCAACGAGCAGTACTTC.

This clonotype was counted only a few times. The chain carries TRBV6-5 and TRBJ1-3; D ambiguous. Germline V lookup: CDR1 MNHEY, CDR2 SVGAGI. CDR3 length: 15 amino acids. V lost 5 bases and J 4 bases, leaving 15 bases between the germline ends. CDR3 bases: TGTGCCAGCAGTCCCAGCGAACTCAGGGGAAACACCATATATTTT. Protein product: CASSPSELRGNTIYF.

The chain employs TRBV12-5 and TRBJ1-6, with D maybe TRBD1 (6 bases). V was shortened by 6 bases and J by 7 bases, with 16 bases between the two germline ends. Per the germline V gene, CDR1 is LGHNT and CDR2 is FRNRAP. The CDR3 is 15 residues long. Written as DNA, the CDR3 is TGTGCTAGTGGCCCTCCGACAGGATCCAATTCACCCCTCCACTTT. This encodes CASGPPTGSNSPLHF.

This clonotype has a handful of counts. This chain connects TRBV14 to TRBJ2-2; D perhaps matches TRBD2 (6 bases). The V end lost 8 bases, the J end lost 2 bases, and 9 bases lay between the germline ends. This CDR3 comprises 13 residues. Germline-derived CDR1 and CDR2 are SGHDN and FVKESK. The CDR3: CASGLFNTGELFF. Here the CDR3 DNA reads TGTGCCAGCGGACTATTTAACACCGGGGAGCTGTTTTTT. The full variable domain, in which reference TRBV14 and TRBJ2-2 provide the parts outside the CDR3, is EAGVTQFPSHSVIEKGQTVTLRCDPISGHDNLYWYRRVMGKEIKFLLHFVKESKQDESGMPNNRFLAERTGGTYSTLKVQPAELEDSGVYFCASGLFNTGELFFGEGSRLTVL.

The chain uses TRBV28 and TRBJ2-7, with D possibly being TRBD1 (6 bases). Between the trimmed V and J ends, which lost 5 bases and 2 bases, there was a span of 19 bases. The germline V gene encodes CDR1 MDHEN and CDR2 SYDVKM. This CDR3 region has 16 residues. The CDR3 loop is CASSPIPRTVAYEQYF. The CDR3 region has the DNA TGTGCCAGCAGTCCCATTCCGAGGACAGTAGCCTACGAGCAGTACTTC. The full variable domain, its missing parts supplied by reference TRBV28 and TRBJ2-7, is DVKVTQSSRYLVKRTGEKVFLECVQDMDHENMFWYRQDPGLGLRLIYFSYDVKMKEKGDIPEGYSVSREKKERFSLILESASTNQTSMYLCASSPIPRTVAYEQYFGPGTRLTVT.

This clonotype has ten or more counts. The V gene is TRBV4-2, the J gene TRBJ2-1; maybe TRBD2 (5 bases). In germline, CDR1 is LGHNA, CDR2 YNFKEQ. The CDR3 covers 12 residues. V was shortened by 3 bases and J by 9 bases, with 9 bases between the two germline ends. CDR3 sequence (DNA): TGTGCCAGCAGCCATAGCAGCGGTGAGCAGTTCTTC. Amino acid sequence: CASSHSSGEQFF.

The chain joins TRBV27 to TRBJ2-7; perhaps TRBD2 as D (5 bases). V lost 7 bases and J lost 7, with 17 bases in between. CDR3 length equals 13 residues. Germline V gene data show CDR1 as MNHEY and CDR2 as SMNVEV (reference sequence). CDR3 nucleotide sequence: TGTGCCAGCACCGGAGGTAGACGGAGGGAGCAGTACTTC. This translates into CASTGGRRREQYF.

This clonotype was seen ten or more times. The CDR3 nucleotides are TGCAGTGCTGGGCTAGCGGGAGGGCTTATCTCCTACGAGCAGTACTTC. This gives the protein CSAGLAGGLISYEQYF. V gene TRBV20-1 combines with J gene TRBJ2-7, with 12 bases fitting TRBD2. Germline CDR1 is DFQATT and CDR2 is SNEGSKA (reference sequence). There are 16 residues in the CDR3. V shed 5 bases, J shed 0 bases, and the junction held 8 bases outside the gene matches.

In its sample, this clonotype was seen many times. The J gene is TRBJ1-1, the V gene TRBV9; the D is unclear. The CDR3 is made up of 14 amino acids. In germline, CDR1 is SGDLS, CDR2 YYNGEE. The V end was cut by 7 bases, the J end by 1 base, with 14 bases between. CDR3: CASDLGSANTEAFF. CDR3 coding DNA: TGTGCCAGCGACTTAGGGTCAGCGAACACTGAAGCTTTCTTT.

The V call is TRBV6-5, the J call TRBJ2-7; 11 bases map to TRBD2. V shed 0 bases, J shed 3 bases, and the junction held 1 base outside the gene matches. The CDR3 is 15 amino acids. Germline CDR1 and CDR2: MNHEY and SVGAGI. The DNA of the CDR3 is TGTGCCAGCAGTTACTCTGGGACTAGCGGCTACGAGCAGTACTTC. Residues: CASSYSGTSGYEQYF.

This clonotype has at least ten counts. The chain is built from TRBV5-1 and TRBJ1-5; D gene ambiguous. The CDR3 consists of 15 residues. Trimming removed 0 bases from V and 2 bases from J, with 9 bases in between. The germline V gene has CDR1 SGHRS and CDR2 YFSETQ. The CDR3 DNA is TGCGCCAGCAGCTTGGGGGATCTCGGCAATCAGCCCCAGCATTTT. This codes for CASSLGDLGNQPQHF. Based on the CDR3 plus reference TRBV5-1 and TRBJ1-5, the full variable domain is KAGVTQTPRYLIKTRGQQVTLSCSPISGHRSVSWYQQTPGQGLQFLFEYFSETQRNKGNFPGRFSGRQFSNSRSEMNVSTLELGDSALYLCASSLGDLGNQPQHFGDGTRLSIL.

This clonotype has a count of ten or more. The genes are TRBV5-6 and TRBJ2-5; TRBD2 matches 9 bases. Germline CDR1 and CDR2: SGHDT and YYEEEE. The V and J ends lost 9 bases and 5 bases, in that order; junction bases with no gene match: 8. The CDR3 length is 13 residues. The CDR3 nucleotides are TGTGCCACCAAGGGACTAGCTAGCGAGACCCAGTACTTC. The encoded protein is CATKGLASETQYF. Supplemented by reference TRBV5-6 and TRBJ2-5, the full variable domain reads DAGVTQSPTHLIKTRGQQVTLRCSPKSGHDTVSWYQQALGQGPQFIFQYYEEEERQRGNFPDRFSGHQFPNYSSELNVNALLLGDSALYLCATKGLASETQYFGPGTRLLVL.

The chain recombines TRBV20-1 with TRBJ2-5, with D possibly being TRBD1 or TRBD2 (5 bases each). Germline-derived CDR1 and CDR2 are DFQATT and SNEGSKA (reference sequence). This CDR3 has 14 residues. Trimming took 2 bases from V and 3 from J, leaving 13 bases between them. CDR3 nucleotides: TGCAGTGCTAGACATAGGCAGGGAGAAGAGACCCAGTACTTC. Protein: CSARHRQGEETQYF.

This clonotype has ten or more counts. This chain uses TRBV24-1 with TRBJ2-7; D gene unclear. This CDR3 has 11 residues. Trimming cost V 9 bases and J 2 bases, with 7 bases left between them. The germline gives CDR1 KGHDR, CDR2 SFDVKD. CDR3 nucleotides: TGTGCCACCGGTACCGCCTACGAGCAGTACTTC. It codes for CATGTAYEQYF.

This clonotype was counted ten times or more. The rearrangement uses TRBV6-1 and TRBJ2-5; D uncertain. Trimming took 4 bases from V and 6 from J, leaving 9 bases between them. The CDR3 is 12 residues long. CDR1 and CDR2 from the germline V gene are MNHNS and SASEGT. CDR3 DNA: TGTGCCAGCAGTGTCTGGGTTCAGACCCAGTACTTC. This gives the protein CASSVWVQTQYF.

This clonotype has at least ten counts. V and J are TRBV19 and TRBJ2-2; D is possibly TRBD2 (5 bases). The length of the CDR3 is 14 residues. Per germline, CDR1 LNHDA and CDR2 SQIVND (reference sequence). V dropped 11 bases and J dropped 3 bases, with 16 bases sitting between them. The CDR3 region is CASSGLADTGELFF. CDR3 nucleotide sequence: TGTGCCTCGTCCGGGCTAGCAGACACCGGGGAGCTGTTTTTT.

This clonotype was detected many times. The CDR3 loop is CAISGGRGTATGELFF. CDR3 sequence (DNA): TGTGCCATCAGTGGCGGGAGGGGGACCGCCACCGGGGAGCTGTTTTTT. The chain has TRBV10-3 and TRBJ2-2; TRBD2 matches 9 bases. V was clipped by 4 bases and J by 4 bases; unmatched bases: 7. CDR1 is ENHRY and CDR2 is SYGVKD in the germline V gene. The CDR3 has 16 amino acids.

This clonotype was counted many times. The chain joins TRBV29-1 to TRBJ2-2; D not resolved. CDR1 is SQVTM, CDR2 ANQGSEA, per germline. This CDR3 contains 12 residues. The germline V and J ends were trimmed by 7 bases and 0 bases, with 6 bases remaining between them. CDR3 in amino acids: CSARSNTGELFF. In nucleotides, the CDR3 is TGCAGCGCGCGGTCGAACACCGGGGAGCTGTTTTTT.

This clonotype was seen at least ten times. This sequence joins TRBV7-1 and TRBJ2-1; TRBD2 matches 16 bases. TRBV7-1 is classed as an ORF, of uncertain function. V lost 3 bases, J lost 3 bases, and 20 bases stayed unmatched. This CDR3 is built from 23 residues. The CDR3 spells CASSSRDRGLGTSGRANYNEQFF. CDR3 bases: TGTGCCAGCAGCTCCCGGGACAGGGGGCTAGGGACTAGCGGGAGGGCTAACTACAATGAGCAGTTCTTC.

This clonotype was observed at least ten times. The rearrangement links TRBV5-1 to TRBJ2-7; 12 nucleotides line up with TRBD2. This CDR3 has 17 amino acids. The V and J ends lost 0 bases and 2 bases, in that order; junction bases with no gene match: 6. Germline V gene lookup returns CDR1 SGHRS and CDR2 YFSETQ. CDR3 loop: CASSLAMASGRAYEQYF. CDR3 coding DNA: TGCGCCAGCAGCTTGGCTATGGCTAGCGGGAGGGCCTACGAGCAGTACTTC.

This clonotype was counted ten times or more. V and J are TRBV7-9 and TRBJ2-7; D gene uncertain. The CDR3 contains 15 residues. V was clipped by 5 bases and J by 4 bases, with 18 bases between them. Germline V gene lookup returns CDR1 SEHNR and CDR2 FQNEAQ (reference sequence). The CDR3 loop reads CASSPGLSSKYEQYF. CDR3 DNA: TGTGCCAGCAGCCCTGGTCTGAGCTCTAAATACGAGCAGTACTTC.